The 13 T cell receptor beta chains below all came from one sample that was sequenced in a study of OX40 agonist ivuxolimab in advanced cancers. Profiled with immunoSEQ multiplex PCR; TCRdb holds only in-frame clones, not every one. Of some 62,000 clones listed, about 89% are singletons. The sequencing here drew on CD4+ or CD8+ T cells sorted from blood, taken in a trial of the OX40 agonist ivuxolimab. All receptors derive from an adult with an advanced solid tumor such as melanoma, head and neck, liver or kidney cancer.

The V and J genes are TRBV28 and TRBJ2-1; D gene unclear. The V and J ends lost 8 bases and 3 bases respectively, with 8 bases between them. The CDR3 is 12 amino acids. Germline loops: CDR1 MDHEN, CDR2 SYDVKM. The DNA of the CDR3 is TGTGCCAGCGCGTTGGGCTACAATGAGCAGTTCTTC. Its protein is CASALGYNEQFF.

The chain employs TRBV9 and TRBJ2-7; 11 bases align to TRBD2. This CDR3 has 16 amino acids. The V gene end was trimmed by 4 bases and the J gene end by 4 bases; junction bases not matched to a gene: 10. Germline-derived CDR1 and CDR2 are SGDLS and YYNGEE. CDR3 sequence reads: CASSPRPGTSGYEQYF. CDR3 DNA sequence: TGTGCCAGCAGCCCGAGGCCCGGGACTAGCGGTTACGAGCAGTACTTC.

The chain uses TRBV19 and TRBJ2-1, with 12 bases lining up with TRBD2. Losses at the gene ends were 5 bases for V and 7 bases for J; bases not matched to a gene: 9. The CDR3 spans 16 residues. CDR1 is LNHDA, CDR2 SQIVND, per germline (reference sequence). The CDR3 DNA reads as TGTGCCAGTAGTGTCCTCCCGGGACTAGCGGGTAATGAGCAGTTCTTC. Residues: CASSVLPGLAGNEQFF.

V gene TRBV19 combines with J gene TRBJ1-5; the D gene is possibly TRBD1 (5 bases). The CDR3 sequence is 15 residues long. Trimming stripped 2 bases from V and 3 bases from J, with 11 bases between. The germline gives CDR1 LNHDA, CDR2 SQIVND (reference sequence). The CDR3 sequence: CASSIRGVDNQPQHF. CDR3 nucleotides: TGTGCCAGTAGTATAAGAGGGGTTGACAATCAGCCCCAGCATTTT.

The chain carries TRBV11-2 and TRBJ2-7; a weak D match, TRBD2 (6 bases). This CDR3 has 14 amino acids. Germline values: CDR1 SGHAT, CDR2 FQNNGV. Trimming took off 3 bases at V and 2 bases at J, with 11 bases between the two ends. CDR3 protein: CASSFPGGAYEQYF. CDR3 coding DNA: TGTGCCAGCAGCTTCCCCGGCGGGGCCTACGAGCAGTACTTC.

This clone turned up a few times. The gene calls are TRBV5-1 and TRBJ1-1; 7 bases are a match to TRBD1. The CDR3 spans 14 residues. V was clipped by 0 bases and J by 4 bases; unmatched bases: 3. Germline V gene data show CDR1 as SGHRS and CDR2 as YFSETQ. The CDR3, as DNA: TGCGCCAGCAGCTTGGCTGACAGGGTCACTGAAGCTTTCTTT. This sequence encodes CASSLADRVTEAFF. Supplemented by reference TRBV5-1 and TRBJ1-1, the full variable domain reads KAGVTQTPRYLIKTRGQQVTLSCSPISGHRSVSWYQQTPGQGLQFLFEYFSETQRNKGNFPGRFSGRQFSNSRSEMNVSTLELGDSALYLCASSLADRVTEAFFGQGTRLTVV.

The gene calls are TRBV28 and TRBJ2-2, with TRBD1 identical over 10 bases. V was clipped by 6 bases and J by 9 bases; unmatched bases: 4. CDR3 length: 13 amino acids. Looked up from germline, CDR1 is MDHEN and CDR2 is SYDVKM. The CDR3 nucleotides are TGTGCCAGCAGACTGACAGGGGGCCGGGAGCTGTTTTTT. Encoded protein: CASRLTGGRELFF.

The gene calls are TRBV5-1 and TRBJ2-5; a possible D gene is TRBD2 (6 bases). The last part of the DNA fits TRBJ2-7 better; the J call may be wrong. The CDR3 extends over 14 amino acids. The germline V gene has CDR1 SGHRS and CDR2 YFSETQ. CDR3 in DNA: TGCGCCAGCAGCCCTGGACTACTCTCCTACGAGCAGTACTTC. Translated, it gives CASSPGLLSYEQYF.

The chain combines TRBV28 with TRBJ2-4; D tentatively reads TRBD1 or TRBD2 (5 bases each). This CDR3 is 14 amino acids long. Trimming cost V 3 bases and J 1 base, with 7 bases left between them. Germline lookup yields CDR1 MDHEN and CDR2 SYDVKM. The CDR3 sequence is CASSFWGAKNIQYF. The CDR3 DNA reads TGTGCCAGCAGTTTTTGGGGGGCCAAAAACATTCAGTACTTC.

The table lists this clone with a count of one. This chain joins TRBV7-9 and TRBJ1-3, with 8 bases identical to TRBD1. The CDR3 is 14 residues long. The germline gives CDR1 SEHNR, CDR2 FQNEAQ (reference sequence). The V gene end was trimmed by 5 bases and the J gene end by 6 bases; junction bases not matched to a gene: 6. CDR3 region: CASSVTGGKNTIYF. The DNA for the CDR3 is TGTGCCAGCAGCGTAACAGGGGGTAAAAACACCATATATTTT.

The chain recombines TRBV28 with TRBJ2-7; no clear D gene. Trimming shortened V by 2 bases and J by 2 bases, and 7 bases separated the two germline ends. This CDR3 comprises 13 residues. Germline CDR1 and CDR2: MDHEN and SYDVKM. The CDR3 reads CASSLVDTYEQYF. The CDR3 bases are TGTGCCAGCAGTTTAGTGGATACCTACGAGCAGTACTTC.

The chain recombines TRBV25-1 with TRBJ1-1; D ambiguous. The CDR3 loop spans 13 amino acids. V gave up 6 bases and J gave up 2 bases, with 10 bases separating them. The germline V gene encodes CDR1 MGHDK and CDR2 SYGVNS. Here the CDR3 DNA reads TGTGCCAGCAGCCCGAACAGTAACACTGAAGCTTTCTTT. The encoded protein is CASSPNSNTEAFF.

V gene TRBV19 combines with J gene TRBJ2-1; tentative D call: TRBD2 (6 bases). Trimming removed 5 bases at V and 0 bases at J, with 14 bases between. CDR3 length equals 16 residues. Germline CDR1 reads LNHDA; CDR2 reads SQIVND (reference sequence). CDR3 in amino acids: CASSPRDGSSYNEQFF. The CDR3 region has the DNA TGTGCCAGTAGTCCTAGGGACGGGAGCTCCTACAATGAGCAGTTCTTC.